One sample yielded the 7 T cell receptor beta chains listed below, sequenced in a study of quantifying T cell responses using KT2 cells. Study details: cDNA was made from DNase-treated RNA using alpha and beta constant primers.

A single-stranded UMI oligo with SP2 sequence was ligated to cDNA 3' ends. An equimolar mix of RC1.1 and RC1.2 primed the beta chain across TRBC1 and TRBC2. TCRdb analysed the UMI-ligation and nested PCR reads with MiXCR anew, one entry per CDR3 protein. The sample includes about 50,000 distinct CDR3 sequences, approximately 10% seen only once; the top ten take roughly 10%. The sequencing input was PBMCs spiked with cells of the T cell clone KT2. These receptors were taken from a human donor.

The chain has TRBV7-2 and TRBJ2-3; no reliable D call. V was cut by 8 bases and J by 3 bases, with 6 bases left in between. Germline V gives CDR1 SGHTA, CDR2 FQGNSA. The CDR3 consists of 11 residues. CDR3 sequence (DNA): TGTGCCAGCCGTGGGACAGATACGCAGTATTTT. Encoded protein: CASRGTDTQYF.

The chain recombines TRBV15 with TRBJ1-4; TRBD1 matches at 7 bases. Losses at the gene ends were 1 base for V and 8 bases for J; bases not matched to a gene: 7. The germline gives CDR1 LNHNV, CDR2 YYDKDF (reference sequence). This CDR3 is 15 amino acids long. CDR3 residues: CATSRGRGGVEKLFF. In DNA form, the CDR3 reads TGTGCCACCAGCAGAGGCAGGGGGGGAGTGGAAAAACTGTTTTTT.

In its sample, this clonotype was seen many times. This chain joins TRBV20-1 and TRBJ2-1; 8 bases line up with TRBD2. CDR1 and CDR2 (germline): DFQATT, SNEGSKA (reference sequence). The CDR3 runs to 16 residues. V was clipped by 5 bases and J by 4 bases; unmatched bases: 13. The CDR3 here is CSALNQDSGGYNEQFF. The CDR3 DNA reads TGCAGTGCTCTGAACCAGGACAGCGGGGGATACAATGAGCAGTTCTTC.

The chain couples TRBV20-1 to TRBJ1-1; the match to TRBD1 covers 9 bases. This CDR3 region has 16 residues. CDR1 and CDR2 from the germline V gene are DFQATT and SNEGSKA (reference sequence). With V trimmed by 3 bases and J by 7 bases, 15 bases remained unmatched. Written as DNA, the CDR3 is TGCAGTGCTAGTCCCCGAGGGGCCCGACAGGGGGGTGAAGCTTTCTTT. As protein: CSASPRGARQGGEAFF.

V and J are TRBV28 and TRBJ1-4, with 7 bases lining up with TRBD1. Germline V gene data show CDR1 as MDHEN and CDR2 as SYDVKM. J lost 7 bases, V lost 6 bases, and 14 bases had no gene match. The CDR3 loop spans 16 amino acids. CDR3 sequence (DNA): TGTGCCAGCAGAAAGGGGGCTGGGGGTTGGCGTGAAAAACTGTTTTTT. Translation: CASRKGAGGWREKLFF.

This clonotype was seen at least ten times. V gene TRBV20-1 combines with J gene TRBJ2-5, with unresolved D. The CDR3 covers 10 residues. Germline V gene lookup returns CDR1 DFQATT and CDR2 SNEGSKA (reference sequence). The V end was cut by 2 bases, the J end by 7 bases, with 5 bases between. CDR3 protein: CSARIGTQYF. The CDR3 DNA is TGCAGTGCTAGAATTGGGACCCAGTACTTC.

This clonotype was counted only a few times. This chain uses TRBV6-2 or TRBV6-3 with TRBJ1-1, with D possibly matching TRBD1 (6 bases). The germline CDR1 and CDR2 sequences are MNHEY and SVGEGT. CDR3 size: 15 residues. This CDR3 is CATMRSTGRNTEAFF. CDR3 sequence (DNA): TGTGCAACAATGCGCTCGACAGGACGGAACACTGAAGCTTTCTTT.